The present entry profiles one T cell receptor beta chain with its context. Its antigen is currently unknown. Expressed TCRB transcripts were sequenced because the entire RNA isolate underwent reverse transcription. Sequencing used immunoSEQ multiplex PCR; TCRdb keeps in-frame clones, though not all of them. Among about 340,000 clones listed, roughly a tenth were seen once. This sample was included in a study of beta chain features in type 1 diabetes. Study-level background: Sorted cells examined across all samples numbered 107,917,701.

The V gene lost 5 bases and the J gene lost 4 bases, with 12 bases spanning the gap. Germline V gives CDR1 LNHDA, CDR2 SQIVND (reference sequence). The CDR3 consists of 14 residues. Study results and caveats: A pattern of fewer insertions and more deletions at VDJ junctions was seen in type 1 diabetes patients. Across all four CD4+ subsets, people with type 1 diabetes showed modestly shorter TCRB CDR3s. Any role of HLA type in TCRB rearrangement remained unresolved here.

The source material was central memory CD4+ T cells from blood. The V gene is TRBV19, the J gene TRBJ2-1; weak D call: TRBD1 (6 bases). This TCR came from a man aged 30-40 years with type 1 diabetes. Written as DNA, the CDR3 is TGTGCCAGTAGTGCCTACAGGGAGTACAATGAGCAGTTCTTC. Translated: CASSAYREYNEQFF.